The 2 T cell receptor beta chains in this list originate from one sample, sequenced in a study of vaccination effects on CD4 cells after COVID-19. These TCRs are of unknown antigen specificity. Culturing for more than 9 days preceded CD4+ T cell isolation. As their vaccination, participants received two doses of either BNT162b2 or mRNA-1273. The table came from immunoSEQ multiplex PCR; TCRdb's copy has only in-frame clones and leaves some out. This table holds some 40,000 clones, approximately 70% found once. The sequences come from CD4+ T cells from PBMCs cultured without peptide, collected after COVID-19 vaccination. Source of these receptors: a human donor who received a COVID-19 vaccine.

The chain has TRBV12-3 or TRBV12-4 and TRBJ1-5; D uncertain. The V and J ends lost 5 bases and 9 bases respectively, with 14 bases between them. The CDR3 is made up of 13 amino acids. Here the CDR3 reads CASSIERILPQHF. CDR3 DNA sequence: TGTGCCAGCAGTATTGAGAGGATTTTGCCCCAGCATTTT.

The chain links TRBV5-1 to TRBJ2-4, with a tentative D call TRBD2 (5 bases). V was pared by 0 bases and J by 0 bases, with 16 bases between. CDR3 length equals 18 residues. Germline CDR1 is SGHRS and CDR2 is YFSETQ. DNA for the CDR3: TGCGCCAGCAGCTTGGAATCATGGAGGCCACTAGCCAAAAACATTCAGTACTTC. This gives the protein CASSLESWRPLAKNIQYF. The whole variable domain, remainder taken from reference TRBV5-1 and TRBJ2-4, is KAGVTQTPRYLIKTRGQQVTLSCSPISGHRSVSWYQQTPGQGLQFLFEYFSETQRNKGNFPGRFSGRQFSNSRSEMNVSTLELGDSALYLCASSLESWRPLAKNIQYFGAGTRLSVL.